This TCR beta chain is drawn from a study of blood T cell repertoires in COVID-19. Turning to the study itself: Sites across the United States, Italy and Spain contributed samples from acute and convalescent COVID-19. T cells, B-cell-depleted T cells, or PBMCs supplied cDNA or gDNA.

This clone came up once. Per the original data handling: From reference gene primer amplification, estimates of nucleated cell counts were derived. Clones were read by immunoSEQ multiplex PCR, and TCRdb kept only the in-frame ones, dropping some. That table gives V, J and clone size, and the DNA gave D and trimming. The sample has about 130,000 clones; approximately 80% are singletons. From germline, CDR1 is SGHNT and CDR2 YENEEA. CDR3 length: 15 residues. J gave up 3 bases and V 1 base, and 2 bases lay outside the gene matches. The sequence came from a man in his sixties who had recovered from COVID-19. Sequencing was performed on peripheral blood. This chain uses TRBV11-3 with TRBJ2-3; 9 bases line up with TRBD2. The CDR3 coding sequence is TGTGCCAGCAGCTTAGGTACTAGCGGGACAGATACGCAGTATTTT. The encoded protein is CASSLGTSGTDTQYF.